Below are 17 T cell receptor beta chains sequenced from a single sample in a study of blood T cell repertoires in COVID-19. Only in-frame clones appear in the TCRdb table, and some are missing; sequencing was by immunoSEQ multiplex PCR. The table has around 200,000 clones, approximately 84% seen once; the top ten hold approximately 7.3%. The specimen was peripheral blood. The receptors derive from a human donor in a cohort sampled during active COVID-19.

The chain recombines TRBV10-3 with TRBJ2-3; 10 bases align to TRBD1. The junction had 7 bases not matched to a gene; V was cut back by 4 bases and J by 3 bases. The CDR3 consists of 16 residues. Germline V lookup: CDR1 ENHRY, CDR2 SYGVKD. CDR3 nucleotides: TGTGCCATCAGTGCCGCCCGGGACAGGGGTACAGATACGCAGTATTTT. It is translated as CAISAARDRGTDTQYF.

This CDR3 reads CASSPTGGTEAFF. The CDR3 bases are TGTGCCAGCAGTCCGACAGGGGGCACTGAAGCTTTCTTT. This chain joins TRBV6-5 and TRBJ1-1; 9 nucleotides line up with TRBD1. Germline V gene sequence: CDR1 MNHEY, CDR2 SVGAGI. The ends lost 5 bases at V and 4 bases at J; junction bases unmatched: 2. The CDR3 has 13 residues.

The chain is built from TRBV3-1 (or the pseudogene TRBV3-2) and TRBJ2-5; D gene unclear. V was pared by 1 base and J by 4 bases, with 13 bases between. CDR1 is LGHDT and CDR2 is YNNKEL in the germline V gene (reference sequence). This CDR3 is 15 amino acids long. This chain's CDR3 is CASSQVIEVGETQYF. The CDR3, as DNA: TGTGCCAGCAGCCAAGTTATTGAGGTGGGAGAGACCCAGTACTTC.

A single count supports this clone. The chain joins TRBV21-1 to TRBJ2-7; TRBD2 is the table's D call and was not checked against the DNA. TRBV21-1 is a listed pseudogene. The CDR3 has 18 amino acids. CDR3 sequence: CASSKGFLGGGHNYEQYF. In DNA form, the CDR3 reads TGTGCCAGCAGCAAAGGGTTTCTGGGAGGGGGGCATAACTACGAGCAGTACTTC.

The V gene is TRBV9, the J gene TRBJ2-3; TRBD2 might be the D (5 bases). Between the trimmed V and J ends, which lost 0 bases and 3 bases, there was a span of 14 bases. This CDR3 spans 16 amino acids. The germline V gene encodes CDR1 SGDLS and CDR2 YYNGEE. The CDR3 bases are TGTGCCAGCAGCGTAGTGGGGAGTCCAGTAACAGATACGCAGTATTTT. Protein sequence: CASSVVGSPVTDTQYF.

The chain recombines TRBV6-1 with TRBJ1-6; no firm D call. The CDR3 runs to 15 residues. V lost 2 bases and J lost 1, with 6 bases in between. Germline V lookup: CDR1 MNHNS, CDR2 SASEGT. The CDR3 is CASSESLSYNSPLHF. The CDR3 DNA reads TGTGCCAGCAGTGAAAGCCTATCCTATAATTCACCCCTCCACTTT.

The V gene is TRBV5-1, the J gene TRBJ2-1; the match to TRBD2 covers 9 bases. The CDR3 consists of 16 residues. The V and J ends lost 2 bases and 6 bases, in that order; junction bases with no gene match: 9. Germline V CDR1 and CDR2: SGHRS, YFSETQ. The CDR3 region has the DNA TGCGCCAGCAGCTTCCCAGCGGGGGGCCCCCTCAATGAGCAGTTCTTC. It codes for CASSFPAGGPLNEQFF.

The V call is TRBV19, the J call TRBJ2-3, with 7 nucleotides matching TRBD1. The V gene's germline CDR1 is LNHDA and CDR2 SQIVND (reference sequence). The CDR3 has 14 residues. Unmatched junction bases numbered 2, after V lost 3 bases and J lost 2 bases. The CDR3 DNA follows: TGTGCCAGTAGTATCACAGGGGTCACAGATACGCAGTATTTT. Translated, it gives CASSITGVTDTQYF.

The V call is TRBV2, the J call TRBJ2-7, with a weak D call TRBD1 (6 bases). Germline V gene data show CDR1 as SNHLY and CDR2 as FYNNEI. The CDR3 contains 15 residues. Trimming cost V 4 bases and J 5 bases, with 18 bases left between them. The CDR3 here is CASSGWVRGMDEQYF. CDR3 nucleotide sequence: TGTGCCAGCAGTGGATGGGTCAGGGGAATGGACGAGCAGTACTTC.

This clone has just a few counts. J is TRBJ1-2 and V is TRBV5-6, with a weak D call TRBD1 (5 bases). V was trimmed by 0 bases and J by 6 bases, leaving 6 bases between them. Germline V gene sequence: CDR1 SGHDT, CDR2 YYEEEE. This CDR3 spans 12 amino acids. CDR3: CASSLGGHGYTF. The CDR3 DNA sequence: TGTGCCAGCAGCTTGGGGGGCCATGGCTACACCTTC.

This chain connects TRBV19 to TRBJ2-7; 10 nucleotides agree with TRBD2. After removal of 7 bases from V and 4 bases from J, the junction contained 7 bases not matched to a gene. Germline V lookup: CDR1 LNHDA, CDR2 SQIVND (reference sequence). The CDR3 covers 14 residues. The CDR3: CASTASAGGYEQYF. As DNA, the CDR3 is TGTGCCAGTACCGCTTCAGCGGGGGGGTACGAGCAGTACTTC.

This clone was picked up one time. This sequence joins TRBV5-4 and TRBJ2-7; the D gene is possibly TRBD1 (5 bases). Germline V gives CDR1 SGHNT, CDR2 YYREEE (reference sequence). The CDR3 contains 14 residues. V lost 0 bases, J lost 0 bases, and 7 bases lay in between. The CDR3 here is CASSLEQDSYEQYF. The CDR3 coding sequence is TGTGCCAGCAGCTTGGAACAGGACTCCTACGAGCAGTACTTC.

The chain joins TRBV7-6 to TRBJ1-6; TRBD1 matches at 8 bases. The junction had 10 bases not matched to a gene; V was cut back by 1 base and J by 2 bases. The CDR3 is 19 amino acids. Looked up from germline, CDR1 is SGHVS and CDR2 is FNYEAQ. The CDR3 loop is CASSLVGRGQNTYNSPLHF. CDR3 DNA sequence: TGTGCCAGCAGCTTAGTCGGCAGGGGGCAAAACACCTATAATTCACCCCTCCACTTT.

This chain uses TRBV30 with TRBJ2-5; 8 nucleotides match TRBD1. The V and J ends lost 0 bases and 4 bases, in that order; junction bases with no gene match: 13. The CDR3 has 17 amino acids. Germline V gives CDR1 GTSNPN, CDR2 SVGIG (reference sequence). CDR3 loop: CAWSVPAPRGRLETQYF. The CDR3 nucleotides read TGTGCCTGGAGTGTACCCGCCCCCAGGGGGCGGTTAGAGACCCAGTACTTC.

V gene TRBV4-1 combines with J gene TRBJ2-1; perhaps TRBD1 as D (6 bases). Germline V gene data show CDR1 as MGHRA and CDR2 as YSYEKL. The CDR3 extends over 14 amino acids. With 1 base removed from V and 5 bases from J, the gap between germline ends came to 9 bases. The CDR3 protein is CASSQVQGDNEQFF. The CDR3, as DNA: TGCGCCAGCAGCCAAGTACAGGGAGACAATGAGCAGTTCTTC.

This sequence joins TRBV11-2 and TRBJ1-1; D unresolved. The CDR3 spans 16 residues. V lost 5 bases, J lost 0 bases, and 16 bases lay in between. Germline loops: CDR1 SGHAT, CDR2 FQNNGV. This CDR3 is CASSRPWQVMNTEAFF. CDR3 in DNA: TGTGCCAGCAGCCGCCCATGGCAGGTAATGAACACTGAAGCTTTCTTT.

This clone was observed at least ten times. This chain connects TRBV7-9 to TRBJ1-6; D is ambiguous. The V and J ends lost 1 base and 10 bases respectively, with 5 bases between them. Germline-derived CDR1 and CDR2 are SEHNR and FQNEAQ (reference sequence). The CDR3 extends over 12 amino acids. CDR3 coding DNA: TGTGCCAGCAGCTTAGAGGAGTCACCCCTCCACTTT. Translated: CASSLEESPLHF. The entire variable domain, with the rest obtained from reference TRBV7-9 and TRBJ1-6, is as follows: DTGVSQNPRHKITKRGQNVTFRCDPISEHNRLYWYRQTLGQGPEFLTYFQNEAQLEKSRLLSDRFSAERPKGSFSTLEIQRTEQGDSAMYLCASSLEESPLHFGNGTRLTVT.